The rows below give T cell receptor beta chains drawn from one sample of a study of PD-L1 blockade in urothelial cancer. Libraries were prepared by immunoSEQ multiplex PCR; TCRdb keeps only in-frame clonotypes and omits some of them. The table includes tens of thousands of clones, over 75% detected once. Material: PBMCs, obtained around atezolizumab (anti-PD-L1) treatment. The source is a man between 70 and 80 years old with urothelial cancer. Each CDR3 is given with its conserved first and last residue. A D gene is named only where the DNA matches it firmly. Clone size appears in some rows only: once, few, many, or a class for an expanded clone.

v_gene	d_gene	abundance	j_gene	CDR3aa	CDR3nt
TRBV27	NA	NA	TRBJ1-5	CASSLRQGNQPQHF	TGTGCCAGCAGTTTGCGGCAGGGGAATCAGCCCCAGCATTTT
TRBV4-3	TRBD2	NA	TRBJ2-3	CASSQRASGGAGDTQYF	TGCGCCAGCAGCCAACGGGCTAGCGGGGGGGCTGGAGATACGCAGTATTTT
TRBV6-5	NA	NA	TRBJ1-3	CASSVVGQGCF	TGTGCCAGCAGTGTCGTTGGGCAGGGGTGCTTT
TRBV25-1	NA	NA	TRBJ1-6	CASRTTADNSPLHF	TGTGCCAGCAGGACTACGGCTGATAATTCACCCCTCCACTTT
TRBV5-1	NA	NA	TRBJ1-6	CASSLDLSSPLHF	TGCGCCAGCAGCTTGGATCTTAGTTCGCCCCTCCACTTT
TRBV5-1	NA	NA	TRBJ2-7	CASSLFPQGESSYEQYF	TGCGCCAGCAGCTTGTTCCCCCAGGGTGAAAGCTCCTACGAGCAGTACTTC
TRBV5-4	TRBD2	once	TRBJ2-1	CASSFPQASGSNEQFF	TGTGCCAGCAGCTTCCCCCAGGCTAGCGGGAGCAATGAGCAGTTCTTC
TRBV5-8	NA	NA	TRBJ1-5	CASSAFGQSNQPQHF	TGTGCCAGCAGCGCATTCGGACAGAGCAATCAGCCCCAGCATTTT
TRBV28	NA	NA	TRBJ2-5	CASRPQVETQYF	TGTGCCAGCAGACCCCAGGTAGAGACCCAGTACTTC
TRBV7-9	TRBD2	NA	TRBJ2-3	CASRLAGVAADTQYF	TGTGCCAGCAGACTAGCGGGAGTGGCGGCAGATACGCAGTATTTT
TRBV15	TRBD2	NA	TRBJ2-7	CATSRDRGLAGSSYEQYF	TGTGCCACCAGCAGAGATCGGGGACTAGCGGGAAGCTCCTACGAGCAGTACTTC
TRBV18	NA	NA	TRBJ2-4	CASSPNRDTKNIQYF	TGTGCCAGCTCACCAAACCGGGACACCAAAAACATTCAGTACTTC
TRBV25-1	NA	NA	TRBJ2-7	CASRARRGREQYF	TGTGCCAGCAGGGCCCGCAGGGGCCGCGAGCAGTACTTC
TRBV6-6	TRBD1	NA	TRBJ1-3	CASSLSGTGGNTIYF	TGTGCCAGCAGTTTATCCGGGACAGGGGGAAACACCATATATTTT
TRBV7-3	TRBD2	NA	TRBJ2-7	CASSISPSGGYEQYF	TGTGCCAGCAGTATATCCCCTAGCGGGGGGTACGAGCAGTACTTC
TRBV9	NA	NA	TRBJ2-6	CASSVGYGDSGANVLTF	TGTGCCAGCAGCGTAGGGTACGGAGACTCTGGGGCCAACGTCCTGACTTTC
TRBV6-5	TRBD1	NA	TRBJ2-2	CASKRQGDTGELFF	TGTGCCAGCAAACGACAGGGCGACACCGGGGAGCTGTTTTTT
TRBV27	TRBD1	NA	TRBJ2-4	CASSLSTRSRGSIQYF	TGTGCCAGCAGTTTATCGACCCGATCCAGGGGGTCCATTCAGTACTTC
TRBV19	NA	NA	TRBJ1-2	CASMVFGSNYGYTF	TGTGCCAGTATGGTCTTCGGGTCTAACTATGGCTACACCTTC
TRBV27	TRBD1	NA	TRBJ1-5	CASRYTGTAGQPQHF	TGTGCCAGCAGATACACCGGGACAGCGGGTCAGCCCCAGCATTTT
TRBV4-2	TRBD2	NA	TRBJ2-1	CASSQGRGLMSSYNEQFF	TGTGCCAGCAGCCAGGGGAGGGGACTTATGAGCTCCTACAATGAGCAGTTCTTC
TRBV28	NA	NA	TRBJ2-1	CASTKRYNEQFF	TGTGCCAGCACTAAGCGGTACAATGAGCAGTTCTTC
TRBV28	NA	NA	TRBJ1-3	CASRRGNGNTIYF	TGTGCCAGCAGGAGGGGGAATGGAAACACCATATATTTT
TRBV7-3	TRBD1	NA	TRBJ1-1	CASSLQGANTEAFF	TGTGCCAGCAGCTTACAGGGGGCGAATACTGAAGCTTTCTTT
TRBV6-1	NA	once	TRBJ1-1	CASSEAGIRTTFF	TGTGCCAGCAGTGAAGCGGGCATACGGACAACTTTCTTT
TRBV6-5	NA	once	TRBJ2-2	CASTETGTGELFF	TGTGCCAGCACCGAGACAGGAACCGGGGAGCTGTTTTTT
TRBV6-6	NA	NA	TRBJ2-3	CATTGRYADTQYF	TGTGCCACCACAGGGAGATACGCAGATACGCAGTATTTT
TRBV6-5	TRBD1	NA	TRBJ2-7	CASRPSDRKSYEQYF	TGTGCCAGCAGACCTTCGGACAGGAAGTCCTACGAGCAGTACTTC
TRBV5-1	TRBD1	NA	TRBJ2-3	CASVGTGRGTDTQYF	TGCGCCAGCGTAGGGACAGGGAGGGGAACAGATACGCAGTATTTT
TRBV9	TRBD2	few	TRBJ2-7	CASSATSVSYEQYF	TGTGCCAGCAGCGCAACTAGCGTCTCCTACGAGCAGTACTTC
TRBV6-5	TRBD2	NA	TRBJ2-7	CASSYAGEISYEQYF	TGTGCCAGCAGTTACGCGGGGGAAATCTCCTACGAGCAGTACTTC
TRBV28	NA	few	TRBJ2-7	CASSLSQLPYEQYF	TGTGCCAGCAGTTTATCCCAACTCCCCTACGAGCAGTACTTC
TRBV5-1	NA	NA	TRBJ2-3	CASSLSEGRTDTQYF	TGCGCCAGCAGCCTTAGTGAGGGTAGGACAGATACGCAGTATTTT
TRBV19	TRBD1	NA	TRBJ2-2	CASSIGDRVTGELFF	TGTGCCAGTAGTATAGGGGACAGGGTCACCGGGGAGCTGTTTTTT
TRBV4-2	TRBD2	NA	TRBJ2-1	CASSSTSGTYNEQFF	TGTGCCAGCAGTTCGACTAGCGGAACCTACAATGAGCAGTTCTTC
TRBV7-2	NA	few	TRBJ2-2	CASSLERVGGELFF	TGTGCCAGCAGCTTAGAGCGGGTGGGCGGGGAGCTGTTTTTT
TRBV28	TRBD1	few	TRBJ2-7	CASGRTGANEQYF	TGTGCCAGCGGCCGGACAGGGGCAAACGAGCAGTACTTC
TRBV30	NA	NA	TRBJ1-6	CAVRGEYNSPLHF	TGTGCCGTGCGGGGGGAATATAATTCACCCCTCCACTTT
TRBV10-3	TRBD1	NA	TRBJ1-2	CAVSRTGNAYGYTF	TGTGCCGTGTCGCGGACAGGGAACGCCTATGGCTACACCTTC
TRBV7-6	TRBD2	NA	TRBJ2-5	CASSLVGRGGSETQYF	TGTGCCAGCAGCTTAGTGGGGCGGGGGGGCAGCGAGACCCAGTACTTC
TRBV18	NA	once	TRBJ2-5	CASSPRGETQYF	TGTGCCAGCTCACCACGAGGCGAGACCCAGTACTTC
TRBV11-2	TRBD2	few	TRBJ2-1	CASSRTSGTNEQFF	TGTGCCAGCAGCAGGACTAGCGGGACGAATGAGCAGTTCTTC
TRBV6-1	NA	NA	TRBJ2-7	CASRSGMGSGHEQYF	TGTGCCAGCAGGTCCGGAATGGGCAGCGGGCACGAGCAGTACTTC
TRBV19	TRBD2	NA	TRBJ2-2	CASTQWGGAGELFF	TGTGCCAGTACCCAATGGGGGGGTGCCGGGGAGCTGTTTTTT
TRBV28	NA	NA	TRBJ1-1	CASSSPGGFTEAFF	TGTGCCAGCAGTTCGCCCGGGGGGTTCACTGAAGCTTTCTTT
TRBV5-4	TRBD2	once	TRBJ2-7	CASSFLAGKEQYF	TGTGCCAGCAGCTTTCTAGCGGGCAAGGAGCAGTACTTC
TRBV29-1	TRBD2	NA	TRBJ2-2	CSVTSGRYTGELFF	TGCAGCGTGACAAGCGGGAGATACACCGGGGAGCTGTTTTTT
TRBV7-2	NA	NA	TRBJ1-2	CASSPAGGSMGYTF	TGTGCCAGCAGCCCCGCCGGGGGGTCGATGGGCTACACCTTC
TRBV2	NA	NA	TRBJ1-4	CASSEGPDRRNEKLFF	TGTGCCAGCAGTGAAGGGCCCGACAGGCGTAATGAAAAACTGTTTTTT
TRBV11-2	TRBD2	NA	TRBJ2-1	CASSPGLAVYNEQFF	TGTGCCAGCAGCCCGGGACTAGCGGTCTACAATGAGCAGTTCTTC